This TCR beta chain was captured by sequencing in a study of blood T cell repertoires in COVID-19. About the study: Samples of COVID-19 (acute and convalescent) were obtained from the United States, Italy and Spain.

Original data processing: Estimates of nucleated cell counts were drawn from the amplification of reference gene primers. TCRdb's copy holds only in-frame clones and misses some; the assay was immunoSEQ multiplex PCR. V, J and clone size derive from that table, while D and trimming were established from the DNA sequence. Found here are 70,000 to 100,000 clones, 88% of them singletons; the top ten hold roughly 45%. V dropped 5 bases and J dropped 0 bases, with 12 bases sitting between them. Germline values: CDR1 LGHDT, CDR2 YNNKEL (reference sequence). The CDR3 sequence is 15 residues long. V is TRBV3-1 (or the pseudogene TRBV3-2) and J is TRBJ2-3; D is perhaps TRBD2 (5 bases). Sequencing was performed on peripheral blood. The sequence was obtained from a human donor in a cohort sampled during active COVID-19. The CDR3 DNA sequence: TGTGCCAGCAGCACGGGGATTGGAAGCACAGATACGCAGTATTTT. This sequence encodes CASSTGIGSTDTQYF.